Sequencing of this TCR beta chain was carried out in a study of Ad26.COV2.S vaccination and SARS-CoV-2 variants. The data were produced by immunoSEQ multiplex PCR, yet TCRdb's version contains in-frame clones alone and is incomplete. This sample has nearly 400,000 clones, with 89% found just once. The treatment here: approximately 18 received Ad26.COV2.S at low or high dose, single or two shots; five or six received placebo; per-sample allocation not given. Each sample was drawn 63 days after the first injection (of vaccine or placebo). The sample came from a Boston adult aged 18-55 years. Germline-derived CDR1 and CDR2 are MGHRA and YSYEKL. The CDR3 runs 18 residues. V lost 1 base and J lost 5, with 21 bases in between.

The rearrangement joins TRBV4-1 to TRBJ2-1; D remains ambiguous. The source was peripheral blood, collected in a trial of Ad26.COV2.S vaccine versus placebo. This receptor was identified in a person aged 18-65 years who received the Ad26.COV2.S COVID-19 vaccine or a placebo. The CDR3 protein is CASSQVRLGIVRNNEQFF. The CDR3 DNA is TGCGCCAGCAGCCAAGTAAGGTTGGGAATAGTCCGAAACAATGAGCAGTTCTTC.